This entry lists 25 T cell receptor beta chains sequenced from one sample in a study of PD-1 blockade in classical Hodgkin lymphoma. Produced via immunoSEQ multiplex PCR; TCRdb's table is partial and in-frame only. Here the sample spans around 13,000 clones, around nine tenths being singletons. Time point defined: cycle 4 day 1 (C4D1), after about 6 weeks of nivolumab. Every patient had relapsed following autologous stem cell transplantation, and cohorts differed in brentuximab vedotin exposure. Researchers report purifying CD4+ T cells from thawed PBMCs by magnetic negative selection. This specimen consisted of CD4+ T cells from blood, obtained before the fourth cycle of nivolumab. These receptors were obtained from a human donor with classical Hodgkin lymphoma.

V gene TRBV19 combines with J gene TRBJ1-6; no clear D. CDR3 length equals 14 residues. V gave up 7 bases and J gave up 7 bases, with 14 bases separating them. Germline CDR1 reads LNHDA; CDR2 reads SQIVND (reference sequence). CDR3 nucleotide sequence: TGTGCCAGTACCCGGCGGGAAGGCAATTCACCCCTCCACTTT. Its protein product is CASTRREGNSPLHF.

The chain uses TRBV6-5 and TRBJ2-2; no reliable D call. Germline assignment: CDR1 MNHEY and CDR2 SVGAGI. The CDR3 has 12 amino acids. Trimming left V 4 bases short and J 6 bases short, with 6 bases between. CDR3 bases: TGTGCCAGCAGTTTGACATCCGGGGAGCTGTTTTTT. This encodes CASSLTSGELFF.

The V call is TRBV5-1, the J call TRBJ2-2; D gene unclear. The CDR3 spans 16 residues. CDR1 SGHRS and CDR2 YFSETQ come from the germline V gene. Deletions cut 1 base from V and 3 bases from J, with 13 bases between. CDR3 region: CASSLNNGRYTGELFF. CDR3 nucleotides: TGCGCCAGCAGCTTGAATAACGGTCGCTACACCGGGGAGCTGTTTTTT. Full variable domain (missing parts from reference TRBV5-1 and TRBJ2-2): KAGVTQTPRYLIKTRGQQVTLSCSPISGHRSVSWYQQTPGQGLQFLFEYFSETQRNKGNFPGRFSGRQFSNSRSEMNVSTLELGDSALYLCASSLNNGRYTGELFFGEGSRLTVL.

The rearrangement links TRBV5-6 to TRBJ2-3, with TRBD1 as a possible D gene (6 bases). Germline V gene sequence: CDR1 SGHDT, CDR2 YYEEEE. Trimming shortened V by 4 bases and J by 8 bases, and 14 bases separated the two germline ends. This CDR3 spans 13 amino acids. The CDR3 is CASSLGQFGTQYF. The CDR3 coding sequence is TGTGCCAGCAGCCTAGGACAGTTTGGTACGCAGTATTTT.

This clone came up a few times. V usage is TRBV19 and J usage is TRBJ1-2; 8 positions agree with TRBD1. The CDR3 runs 15 residues. Per germline, CDR1 LNHDA and CDR2 SQIVND (reference sequence). V gave up 8 bases and J gave up 2 bases; unmatched junction bases: 10. CDR3 protein: CASCLGQGWNYGYTF. In DNA, the CDR3 is TGTGCCAGTTGCCTCGGACAGGGTTGGAACTATGGCTACACCTTC.

This rearrangement joins TRBV9 to TRBJ2-3; D is uncertain. In germline, CDR1 is SGDLS, CDR2 YYNGEE. V was trimmed by 2 bases and J by 2 bases, leaving 3 bases between them. This CDR3 has 12 amino acids. CDR3 region: CASSVVTDTQYF. DNA for the CDR3: TGTGCCAGCAGCGTGGTCACAGATACGCAGTATTTT.

J is TRBJ2-7 and V is TRBV7-9; 10 bases align to TRBD1. Germline values: CDR1 SEHNR, CDR2 FQNEAQ (reference sequence). This CDR3 spans 15 amino acids. Trimming removed 5 bases from V and 3 bases from J; junction bases left unmatched: 7. The CDR3 region is CASSHDRGQFYEQYF. DNA for the CDR3: TGTGCCAGCAGCCACGACAGGGGGCAGTTCTACGAGCAGTACTTC.

The CDR3 spells CASSLSGQRYEQYF. CDR3 nucleotides: TGTGCCAGCAGTTTATCGGGACAACGCTACGAGCAGTACTTC. The J gene is TRBJ2-7, the V gene TRBV28; TRBD1 might be the D (6 bases). Between the trimmed V and J ends, which lost 1 base and 3 bases, there was a span of 10 bases. There are 14 residues in the CDR3. The germline CDR1 and CDR2 sequences are MDHEN and SYDVKM. Filled out from reference TRBV28 and TRBJ2-7, the complete variable domain reads DVKVTQSSRYLVKRTGEKVFLECVQDMDHENMFWYRQDPGLGLRLIYFSYDVKMKEKGDIPEGYSVSREKKERFSLILESASTNQTSMYLCASSLSGQRYEQYFGPGTRLTVT.

The rearrangement uses TRBV7-8 and TRBJ1-5; D perhaps matches TRBD1 (5 bases). CDR1 SGHVS and CDR2 FQNEAQ come from the germline V gene. The CDR3 has 13 amino acids. The ends were cut back, 5 bases at V and 6 bases at J, with 11 bases in the middle. This CDR3 is CASSLRRGQPQHF. In DNA form, the CDR3 reads TGTGCCAGCAGCCTCAGAAGGGGTCAGCCCCAGCATTTT. Looking up the rest from reference TRBV7-8 and TRBJ1-5 gives the full variable domain: GAGVSQSPRYKVAKRGQDVALRCDPISGHVSLFWYQQALGQGPEFLTYFQNEAQLDKSGLPSDRFFAERPEGSVSTLKIQRTQQEDSAVYLCASSLRRGQPQHFGDGTRLSIL.

The chain has TRBV2 and TRBJ2-3, with a weak D call TRBD2 (5 bases). The V and J ends lost 0 bases and 5 bases respectively, with 9 bases between them. The germline gives CDR1 SNHLY, CDR2 FYNNEI. The CDR3 extends over 14 amino acids. Here the CDR3 reads CASSEALAGDTQYF. In DNA, the CDR3 is TGTGCCAGCAGTGAAGCCCTAGCAGGAGATACGCAGTATTTT.

The J gene is TRBJ2-7, the V gene TRBV27; 7 bases fit TRBD1. The CDR3 contains 14 residues. The V gene's germline CDR1 is MNHEY and CDR2 SMNVEV (reference sequence). V shed 5 bases, J shed 1 base, and the junction held 5 bases outside the gene matches. CDR3 bases: TGTGCCAGCAGTCCCTTGACAGGGTCCTACGAGCAGTACTTC. Translating gives CASSPLTGSYEQYF.

The rearrangement uses TRBV5-4 and TRBJ2-3; possible D gene TRBD1, 7 bases. V was trimmed by 6 bases and J by 0 bases, leaving 14 bases between them. The CDR3 has 15 residues. Germline V gene data show CDR1 as SGHNT and CDR2 as YYREEE (reference sequence). For the CDR3, the DNA is TGTGCCAGCAACGACCCAGGGGGGAGCACAGATACGCAGTATTTT. Translating it yields CASNDPGGSTDTQYF.

This sequence joins TRBV19 and TRBJ2-2; D is perhaps TRBD1 (5 bases). This CDR3 contains 14 residues. Germline CDR1 is LNHDA and CDR2 is SQIVND (reference sequence). Deletions cut 8 bases from V and 2 bases from J, with 12 bases between. The CDR3 nucleotides read TGTGCCAGTGCTCAAGGGGCAAACACCGGGGAGCTGTTTTTT. Translating gives CASAQGANTGELFF. The complete variable domain, with remaining parts taken from reference TRBV19 and TRBJ2-2, reads DGGITQSPKYLFRKEGQNVTLSCEQNLNHDAMYWYRQDPGQGLRLIYYSQIVNDFQKGDIAEGYSVSREKKESFPLTVTSAQKNPTAFYLCASAQGANTGELFFGEGSRLTVL.

The chain combines TRBV5-1 with TRBJ2-3, with a weak D call TRBD2 (5 bases). This CDR3 comprises 16 residues. CDR1 and CDR2 (germline): SGHRS, YFSETQ. The ends were cut back, 1 base at V and 0 bases at J, with 12 bases in the middle. The CDR3 spells CASSLTGSASTDTQYF. The CDR3 DNA follows: TGCGCCAGCAGCTTGACGGGGTCCGCTAGCACAGATACGCAGTATTTT.

The chain has TRBV5-1 and TRBJ2-1; TRBD2 matches 10 bases. The V and J ends lost 0 bases and 9 bases, in that order; junction bases with no gene match: 6. This CDR3 spans 15 amino acids. CDR1 and CDR2 from the germline V gene are SGHRS and YFSETQ. The CDR3 DNA reads as TGCGCCAGCAGCTTGGGGGTAGCGGGAGGAATTGAGCAGTTCTTC. It translates to CASSLGVAGGIEQFF.

This clone was counted between two and nine times. The genes are TRBV19 and TRBJ2-5, with a tentative D call TRBD2 (5 bases). This CDR3 region has 12 residues. Per germline, CDR1 LNHDA and CDR2 SQIVND (reference sequence). V lost 6 bases and J lost 9, with 14 bases in between. The CDR3 DNA follows: TGTGCCAGTAGGAGAAGAGACGGGGCCCAGTACTTC. It yields the protein CASRRRDGAQYF.

V and J are TRBV11-1 and TRBJ1-4; perhaps TRBD1 as D (6 bases). The V gene's germline CDR1 is SGHAT and CDR2 FQDESV (reference sequence). The length of the CDR3 is 14 residues. V lost 5 bases and J lost 3, with 10 bases in between. DNA for the CDR3: TGTGCCAGCAGCCCGGACAGCTCTAATGAAAAACTGTTTTTT. Protein sequence: CASSPDSSNEKLFF. The variable domain in full, with the rest retrieved from reference TRBV11-1 and TRBJ1-4, is EAEVAQSPRYKITEKSQAVAFWCDPISGHATLYWYRQILGQGPELLVQFQDESVVDDSQLPKDRFSAERLKGVDSTLKIQPAELGDSAMYLCASSPDSSNEKLFFGSGTQLSVL.

The count of this clone is one. V gene TRBV6-5 combines with J gene TRBJ2-7; D gene ambiguous. Looked up from germline, CDR1 is MNHEY and CDR2 is SVGAGI. The CDR3 consists of 11 residues. The germline V and J ends were trimmed by 6 bases and 5 bases, with 8 bases remaining between them. The CDR3 spells CASSDLHEQYF. The CDR3 DNA follows: TGTGCCAGCAGCGACCTCCACGAGCAGTACTTC.

V and J are TRBV2 and TRBJ2-2; 9 bases agree with TRBD2. Germline V gene lookup returns CDR1 SNHLY and CDR2 FYNNEI. Trimming removed 11 bases from V and 4 bases from J; junction bases left unmatched: 8. The CDR3 length is 14 residues. The CDR3 DNA sequence: TGTGCCGGAGGACTAGCGCGGACCACCGGGGAGCTGTTTTTT. As protein: CAGGLARTTGELFF.

The V gene is TRBV9, the J gene TRBJ2-2; maybe TRBD1 (5 bases). Per the germline V gene, CDR1 is SGDLS and CDR2 is YYNGEE. The CDR3 is 16 residues long. V lost 4 bases and J lost 2, with 15 bases in between. The CDR3 DNA reads as TGTGCCAGCAGCCCGTCTTTCCAGGGAAACACCGGGGAGCTGTTTTTT. Translating it yields CASSPSFQGNTGELFF.

This clone was found once. This chain links TRBV2 with TRBJ1-2; D remains ambiguous. Per the germline V gene, CDR1 is SNHLY and CDR2 is FYNNEI. The CDR3 extends over 13 amino acids. Between the trimmed V and J ends, which lost 3 bases and 2 bases, there was a span of 7 bases. CDR3 DNA sequence: TGTGCCAGCAGTGACGGCAGGAACTATGGCTACACCTTC. It encodes CASSDGRNYGYTF. The full variable domain, completed using reference TRBV2 and TRBJ1-2, is EPEVTQTPSHQVTQMGQEVILRCVPISNHLYFYWYRQILGQKVEFLVSFYNNEISEKSEIFDDQFSVERPDGSNFTLKIRSTKLEDSAMYFCASSDGRNYGYTFGSGTRLTVV.

The V and J genes are TRBV7-2 and TRBJ2-5, with TRBD2 identical over 8 bases. The CDR3 consists of 14 residues. With 4 bases clipped from V and 2 bases from J, the junction kept 3 bases outside the gene matches. Per the germline V gene, CDR1 is SGHTA and CDR2 is FQGNSA. The chain's CDR3 is CASSSGTRQETQYF. In DNA, the CDR3 is TGTGCCAGCAGCTCAGGGACTAGACAAGAGACCCAGTACTTC.

V gene TRBV6-6 combines with J gene TRBJ2-2; D assignment may be TRBD1 or TRBD2 (5 bases each). The CDR3 contains 13 residues. CDR1 and CDR2 from the germline V gene are MNHNY and SVGAGI (reference sequence). V was shortened by 11 bases and J by 0 bases, with 10 bases between the two germline ends. The CDR3 loop is CACRGSNTGELFF. In DNA form, the CDR3 reads TGTGCCTGCCGGGGCTCGAACACCGGGGAGCTGTTTTTT.

V usage is TRBV5-6 and J usage is TRBJ2-5; D not certain. V gave up 4 bases and J gave up 4 bases, with 14 bases separating them. Germline V lookup: CDR1 SGHDT, CDR2 YYEEEE. The CDR3 has 14 amino acids. DNA of the CDR3: TGTGCCAGCAGCCGACCCAGTCTGGGAGAGACCCAGTACTTC. This translates into CASSRPSLGETQYF.

V is TRBV9 and J is TRBJ1-3; the match to TRBD1 covers 7 bases. Germline-derived CDR1 and CDR2 are SGDLS and YYNGEE. CDR3 length equals 14 residues. V dropped 4 bases and J dropped 4; count of bases not matched to a gene: 5. Here the CDR3 DNA reads TGTGCCAGCAGCCGAGGACAGGACGGAAACACCATATATTTT. Translation: CASSRGQDGNTIYF.